Reported below is one T cell receptor (beta chain). The study ran its PCR with 60 Vbeta and 13 Jbeta primers. The repertoire was sequenced with immunoSEQ multiplex PCR; TCRdb's copy has only in-frame clones and lacks some. With approximately 120,000 clones in the sample, the ten largest clones hold more than 0.9%. This sample stems from a study of cytomegalovirus exposure and HLA in healthy donors. Germline CDR1 reads LNHDA; CDR2 reads SQIVND (reference sequence). CDR3 length equals 14 residues. J gave up 2 bases and V 7 bases, and 6 bases lay outside the gene matches. Sequenced sample: PBMCs. This chain joins TRBV19 and TRBJ2-3; 7 bases fit TRBD2. This clonotype was sampled from a man in his late teens or twenties in good health and CMV-seronegative. The CDR3 DNA sequence: TGTGCCAGTAAGTCAGCGGGACTCACAGATACGCAGTATTTT. Encoded protein: CASKSAGLTDTQYF.